This T cell receptor beta chain was sequenced for a study of early T cells in non-severe SARS-CoV-2 infection. Background on the study: Bulk RNA from unsorted whole blood was sequenced; chains were unpaired.

General study findings and limits: The VDJdb matching leaned toward anti-spike CD8 responses and overlooked private and CD4 specificities.

The sample holds many counts of this clonotype. Its antigen is currently unknown. The TCR library protocol was used to attach unique molecular identifiers. These identifiers were attached to individual cDNA molecules. TCRdb reanalysed the 5' RACE reads using MiXCR and keeps one entry per CDR3 protein. The sample has approximately 27,000 distinct CDR3 sequences, under 6% seen once. Germline CDR1 and CDR2: SGHKS and YYEKEE (reference sequence). V was clipped by 0 bases and J by 0 bases, with 6 bases between them. The CDR3 spans 14 residues. V is TRBV5-5 and J is TRBJ1-1; D is unclear. The receptor was isolated from an adult who was a healthcare worker with PCR-confirmed SARS-CoV-2 infection or an uninfected control (not recorded which). The sequenced sample consisted of whole blood. The CDR3 loop is CASSLVQLNTEAFF. The CDR3 DNA is TGTGCCAGCAGCTTGGTACAGCTGAACACTGAAGCTTTCTTT.